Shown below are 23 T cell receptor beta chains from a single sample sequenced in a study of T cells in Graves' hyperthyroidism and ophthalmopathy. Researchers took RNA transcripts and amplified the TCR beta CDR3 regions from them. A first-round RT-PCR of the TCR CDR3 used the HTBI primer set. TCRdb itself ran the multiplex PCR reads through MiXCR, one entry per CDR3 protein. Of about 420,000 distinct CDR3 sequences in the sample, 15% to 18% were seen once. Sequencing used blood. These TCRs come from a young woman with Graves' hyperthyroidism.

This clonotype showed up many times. DNA of the CDR3: TGCAGTGCTCTGTGGACTACCCTGGGGAATGAGCAGTTCTTC. Residues: CSALWTTLGNEQFF. This sequence joins TRBV20-1 and TRBJ2-1, with D perhaps matching TRBD2 (6 bases). This CDR3 spans 14 amino acids. Germline CDR1 DFQATT, CDR2 SNEGSKA (reference sequence). V dropped 5 bases and J dropped 7 bases, with 18 bases sitting between them.

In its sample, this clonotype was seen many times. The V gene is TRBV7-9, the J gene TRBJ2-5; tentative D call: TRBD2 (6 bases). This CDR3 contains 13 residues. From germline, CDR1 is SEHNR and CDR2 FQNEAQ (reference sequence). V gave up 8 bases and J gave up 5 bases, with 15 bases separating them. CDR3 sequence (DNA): TGTGCCAGCGGTCCTCAGGGAGGTGAGACCCAGTACTTC. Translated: CASGPQGGETQYF.

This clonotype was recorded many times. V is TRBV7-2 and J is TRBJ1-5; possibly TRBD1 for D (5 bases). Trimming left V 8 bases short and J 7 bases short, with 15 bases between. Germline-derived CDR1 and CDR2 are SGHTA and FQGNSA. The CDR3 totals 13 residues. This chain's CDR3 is CASEPGGGQPQHF. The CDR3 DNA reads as TGTGCCAGCGAGCCCGGGGGAGGGCAGCCCCAGCATTTT.

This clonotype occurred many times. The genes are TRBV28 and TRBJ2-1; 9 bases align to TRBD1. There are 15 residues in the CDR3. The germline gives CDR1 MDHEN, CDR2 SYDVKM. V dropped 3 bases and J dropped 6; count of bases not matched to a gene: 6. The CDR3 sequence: CASSFLDRGGNEQFF. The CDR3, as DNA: TGTGCCAGCAGTTTCCTGGACAGGGGTGGCAATGAGCAGTTCTTC.

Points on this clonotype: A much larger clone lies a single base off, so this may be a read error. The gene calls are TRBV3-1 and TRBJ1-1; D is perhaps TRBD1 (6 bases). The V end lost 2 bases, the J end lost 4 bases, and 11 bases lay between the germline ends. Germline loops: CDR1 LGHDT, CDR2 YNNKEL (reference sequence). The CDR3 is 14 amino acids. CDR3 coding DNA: TGTGCCAGCAGCCAAATGAACAGGGCCACTGAAGCTTTCTTT. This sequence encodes CASSQMNRATEAFF.

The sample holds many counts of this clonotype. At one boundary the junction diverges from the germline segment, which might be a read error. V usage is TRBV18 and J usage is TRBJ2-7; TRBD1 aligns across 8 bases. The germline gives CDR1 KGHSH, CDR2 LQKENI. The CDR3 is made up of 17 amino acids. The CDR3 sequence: CASSPWTGIGLAYGQYF. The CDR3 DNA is TGTGCCAGCTCACCCTGGACAGGGATCGGGCTGGCCTACGGGCAGTACTTC.

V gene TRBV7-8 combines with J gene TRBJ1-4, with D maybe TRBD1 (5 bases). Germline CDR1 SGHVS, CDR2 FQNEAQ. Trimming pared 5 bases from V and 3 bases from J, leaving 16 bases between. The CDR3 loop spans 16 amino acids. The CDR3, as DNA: TGTGCCAGCAGCGTCAACAACAGGAATGCTAATGAAAAACTGTTTTTT. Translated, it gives CASSVNNRNANEKLFF.

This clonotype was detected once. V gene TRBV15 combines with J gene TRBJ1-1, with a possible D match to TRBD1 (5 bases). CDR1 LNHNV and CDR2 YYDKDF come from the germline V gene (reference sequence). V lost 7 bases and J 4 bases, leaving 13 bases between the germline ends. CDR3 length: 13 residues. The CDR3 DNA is TGTGCCACCACCAGGTGGGGGTCCACTGAAGCTTTCTTT. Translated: CATTRWGSTEAFF.

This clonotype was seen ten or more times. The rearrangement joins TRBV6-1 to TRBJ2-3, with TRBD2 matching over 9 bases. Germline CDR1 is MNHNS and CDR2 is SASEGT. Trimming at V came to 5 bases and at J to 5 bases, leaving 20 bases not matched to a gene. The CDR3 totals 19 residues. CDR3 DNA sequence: TGTGCCAGCAGTCATCGGGGAGCGGGGGGCTCCGACGAGAAAGATACGCAGTATTTT. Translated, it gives CASSHRGAGGSDEKDTQYF.

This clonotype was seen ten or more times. CDR3 sequence (DNA): TGCAGTGCCCTACAGGGGGCGTTTTATGGCTACACCTTC. Translating it yields CSALQGAFYGYTF. This sequence joins TRBV20-1 and TRBJ1-2, with TRBD1 matching over 9 bases. The CDR3 extends over 13 amino acids. CDR1 is DFQATT, CDR2 SNEGSKA, per germline (reference sequence). J gave up 5 bases and V 6 bases, and 7 bases lay outside the gene matches.

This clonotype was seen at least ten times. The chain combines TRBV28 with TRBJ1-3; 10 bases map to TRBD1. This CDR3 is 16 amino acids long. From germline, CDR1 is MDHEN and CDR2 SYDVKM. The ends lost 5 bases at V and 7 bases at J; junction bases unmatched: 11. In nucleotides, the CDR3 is TGTGCCAGCAGTGACCTGACAGGGGGCATTGACAACACCATATATTTT. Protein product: CASSDLTGGIDNTIYF.

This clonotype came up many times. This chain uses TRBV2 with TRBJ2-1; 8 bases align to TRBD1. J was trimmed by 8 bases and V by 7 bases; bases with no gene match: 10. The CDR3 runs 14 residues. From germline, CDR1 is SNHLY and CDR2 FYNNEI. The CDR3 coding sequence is TGTGCCAGCAATGCCCAGGGGGCGTGGGATGAGCAGTTCTTC. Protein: CASNAQGAWDEQFF.

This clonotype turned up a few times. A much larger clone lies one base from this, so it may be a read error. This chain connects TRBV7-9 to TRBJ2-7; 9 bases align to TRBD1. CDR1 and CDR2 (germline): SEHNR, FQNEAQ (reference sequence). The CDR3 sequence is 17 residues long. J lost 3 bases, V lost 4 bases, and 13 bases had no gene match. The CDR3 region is CASSSFHTRDRDYEQYF. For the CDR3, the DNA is TGTGCCAGCAGCTCCTTCCACACTCGGGACAGGGACTACGAGCAGTACTTC.

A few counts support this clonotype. CDR3 sequence: CASSPGRGLAPYNEQFF. In nucleotides, the CDR3 is TGTGCCAGCAGCCCGGGCCGCGGACTAGCCCCCTACAATGAGCAGTTCTTC. The chain combines TRBV11-2 with TRBJ2-1, with 8 bases that match TRBD2. Per germline, CDR1 SGHAT and CDR2 FQNNGV. This CDR3 spans 17 amino acids. After removal of 5 bases from V and 2 bases from J, the junction contained 11 bases not matched to a gene.

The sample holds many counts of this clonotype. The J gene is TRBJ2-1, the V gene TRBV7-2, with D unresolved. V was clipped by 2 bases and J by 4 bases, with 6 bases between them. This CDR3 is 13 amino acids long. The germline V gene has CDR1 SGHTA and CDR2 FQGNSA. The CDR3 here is CASSLIRYNEQFF. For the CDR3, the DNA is TGTGCCAGCAGCTTAATTCGATACAATGAGCAGTTCTTC. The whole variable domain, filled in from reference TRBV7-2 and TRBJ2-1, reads GAGVSQSPSNKVTEKGKDVELRCDPISGHTALYWYRQSLGQGLEFLIYFQGNSAPDKSGLPSDRFSAERTGGSVSTLTIQRTQQEDSAVYLCASSLIRYNEQFFGPGTRLTVL.

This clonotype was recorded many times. As DNA, the CDR3 is TGTGCCAGCAAGATGGGGGGACAGGGTACGAATCAGCCCCAGCATTTT. Translating it yields CASKMGGQGTNQPQHF. This chain links TRBV28 with TRBJ1-5, with 9 bases that match TRBD1. Germline V gene sequence: CDR1 MDHEN, CDR2 SYDVKM. Trimming removed 7 bases from V and 4 bases from J; junction bases left unmatched: 11. The CDR3 sequence is 16 residues long.

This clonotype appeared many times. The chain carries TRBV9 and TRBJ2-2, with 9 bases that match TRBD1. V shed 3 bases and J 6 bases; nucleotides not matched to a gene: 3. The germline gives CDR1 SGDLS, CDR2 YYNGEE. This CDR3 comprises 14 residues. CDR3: CASSGTGEPGELFF. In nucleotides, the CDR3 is TGTGCCAGCAGCGGGACAGGGGAACCCGGGGAGCTGTTTTTT.

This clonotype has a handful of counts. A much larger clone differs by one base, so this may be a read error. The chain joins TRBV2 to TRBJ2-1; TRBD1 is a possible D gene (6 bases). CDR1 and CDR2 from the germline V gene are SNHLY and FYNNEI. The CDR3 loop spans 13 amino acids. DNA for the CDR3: TGTGCCGGCAGGGGAGACATTTACAATGAGCAGTTCTTC. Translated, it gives CAGRGDIYNEQFF.

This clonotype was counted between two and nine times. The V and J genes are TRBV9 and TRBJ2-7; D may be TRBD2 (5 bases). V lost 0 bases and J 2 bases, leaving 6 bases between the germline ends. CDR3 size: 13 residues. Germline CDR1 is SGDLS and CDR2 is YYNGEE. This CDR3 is CASSVDGAYEQYF. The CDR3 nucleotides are TGTGCCAGCAGCGTAGACGGGGCCTACGAGCAGTACTTC. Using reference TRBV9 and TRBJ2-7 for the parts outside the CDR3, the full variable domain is DSGVTQTPKHLITATGQRVTLRCSPRSGDLSVYWYQQSLDQGLQFLIQYYNGEERAKGNILERFSAQQFPDLHSELNLSSLELGDSALYFCASSVDGAYEQYFGPGTRLTVT.

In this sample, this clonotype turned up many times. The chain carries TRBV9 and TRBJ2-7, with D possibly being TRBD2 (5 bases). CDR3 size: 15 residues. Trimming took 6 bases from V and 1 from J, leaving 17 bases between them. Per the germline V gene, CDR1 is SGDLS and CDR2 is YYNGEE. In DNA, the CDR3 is TGTGCCAGCAACGAGGGCCGCAAGGGATCCTACGAGCAGTACTTC. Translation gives CASNEGRKGSYEQYF.

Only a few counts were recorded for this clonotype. CDR3 sequence: CSVETPDRGYGYTF. CDR3 nucleotides: TGCAGCGTTGAGACCCCGGACAGGGGATATGGCTACACCTTC. The genes are TRBV29-1 and TRBJ1-2, with 9 bases lining up with TRBD1. The V segment lost 3 bases and the J segment 5 bases; nucleotides outside the gene matches: 7. Germline loops: CDR1 SQVTM, CDR2 ANQGSEA. The CDR3 runs to 14 residues.

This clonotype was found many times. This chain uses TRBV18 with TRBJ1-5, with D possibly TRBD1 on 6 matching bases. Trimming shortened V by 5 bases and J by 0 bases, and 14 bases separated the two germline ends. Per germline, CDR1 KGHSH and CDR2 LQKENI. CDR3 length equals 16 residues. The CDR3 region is CASSSTGIYSNQPQHF. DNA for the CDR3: TGTGCCAGCTCAAGTACAGGGATTTATAGCAATCAGCCCCAGCATTTT.

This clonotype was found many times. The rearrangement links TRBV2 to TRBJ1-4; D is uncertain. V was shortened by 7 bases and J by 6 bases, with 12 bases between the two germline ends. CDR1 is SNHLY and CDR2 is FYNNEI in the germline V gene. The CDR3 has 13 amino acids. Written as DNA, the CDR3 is TGTGCCAGCAAAGGAAAGAGGGATGAAAAACTGTTTTTT. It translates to CASKGKRDEKLFF.